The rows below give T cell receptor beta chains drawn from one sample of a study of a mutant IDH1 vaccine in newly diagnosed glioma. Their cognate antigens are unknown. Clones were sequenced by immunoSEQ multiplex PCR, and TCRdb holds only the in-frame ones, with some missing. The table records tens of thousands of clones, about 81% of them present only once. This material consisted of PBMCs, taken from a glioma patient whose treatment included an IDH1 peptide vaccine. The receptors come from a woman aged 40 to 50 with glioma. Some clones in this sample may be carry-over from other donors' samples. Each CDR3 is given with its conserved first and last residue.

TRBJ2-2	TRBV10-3	CAIKGFTNTGELFF
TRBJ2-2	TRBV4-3	CASSHYDNTGELFF
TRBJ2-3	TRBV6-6	CASSPEGNTDTQYF
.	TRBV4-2	CASSQEGLAVLEQYF
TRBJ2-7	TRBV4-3	CASSRTGSSYEQYF
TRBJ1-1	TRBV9	CASSGTGWNTEAFF
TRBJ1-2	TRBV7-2	CASSSQVTYGYTF
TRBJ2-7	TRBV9	CASSAGPYEQYF
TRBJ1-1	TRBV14	CASSRHWTGSSEAFF
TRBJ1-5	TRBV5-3	CARSLEQDSNQPQHF
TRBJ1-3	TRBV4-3	CASSQGVTPGNTIYF
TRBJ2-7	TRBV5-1	CASSSQVSGTGGIEQYF
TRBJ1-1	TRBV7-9	CASSSKVRIEAFF
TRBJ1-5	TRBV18	CASSPIGGDQPQHF
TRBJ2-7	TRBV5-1	CASSLEGYEQYF
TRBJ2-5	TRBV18	CASSQLHPPQETQYF
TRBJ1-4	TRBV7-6	CASSSQGFNEKLFF
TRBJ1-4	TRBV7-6	CASSPLGGLLGKLFF
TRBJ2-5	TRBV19	CASSRTAETQYF
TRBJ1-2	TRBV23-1	CASSQSGRLRHGYTF
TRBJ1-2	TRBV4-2	CASSQDLGTSWSYGYTF
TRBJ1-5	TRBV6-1	CASSGRDGGRNQPQHF
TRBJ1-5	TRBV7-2	CASSLSQGGNQPQHF
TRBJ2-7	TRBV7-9	CASSSNRDREYEQYF
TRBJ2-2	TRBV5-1	CASSLRRGELFF
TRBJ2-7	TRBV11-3	CASSLAGTGSYEQYF
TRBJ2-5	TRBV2	CASSPVGRAQETQYF
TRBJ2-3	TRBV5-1	CASSLAGLGTDTQYF
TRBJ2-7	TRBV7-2	CASSLWERSYEQYF
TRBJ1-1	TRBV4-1	CASSQDRPTEAFF
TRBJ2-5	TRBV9	CASSVDGTGGFETQYF
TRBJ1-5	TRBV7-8	CASSPGGPQPQHF
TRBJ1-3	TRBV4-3	CASSQDLGSRAGNTIYF